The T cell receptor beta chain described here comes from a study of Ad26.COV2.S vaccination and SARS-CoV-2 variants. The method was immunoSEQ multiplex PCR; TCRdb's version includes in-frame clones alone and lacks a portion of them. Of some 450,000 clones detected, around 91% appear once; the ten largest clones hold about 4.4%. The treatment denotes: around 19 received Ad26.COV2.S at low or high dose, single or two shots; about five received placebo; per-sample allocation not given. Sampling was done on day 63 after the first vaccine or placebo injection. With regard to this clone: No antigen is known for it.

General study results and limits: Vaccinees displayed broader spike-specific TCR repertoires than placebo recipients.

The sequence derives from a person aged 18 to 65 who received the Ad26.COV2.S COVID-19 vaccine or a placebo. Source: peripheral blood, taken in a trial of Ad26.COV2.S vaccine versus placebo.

This chain's CDR3 is CASSLKDIASTDTQYF. In nucleotides, the CDR3 is TGCGCCAGCAGCTTGAAGGACATTGCTAGCACAGATACGCAGTATTTT. The rearrangement uses TRBV5-1 and TRBJ2-3, with D possibly matching TRBD1 (5 bases). The CDR3 loop spans 16 amino acids. Germline-derived CDR1 and CDR2 are SGHRS and YFSETQ. V gave up 1 base and J gave up 0 bases, with 12 bases separating them.